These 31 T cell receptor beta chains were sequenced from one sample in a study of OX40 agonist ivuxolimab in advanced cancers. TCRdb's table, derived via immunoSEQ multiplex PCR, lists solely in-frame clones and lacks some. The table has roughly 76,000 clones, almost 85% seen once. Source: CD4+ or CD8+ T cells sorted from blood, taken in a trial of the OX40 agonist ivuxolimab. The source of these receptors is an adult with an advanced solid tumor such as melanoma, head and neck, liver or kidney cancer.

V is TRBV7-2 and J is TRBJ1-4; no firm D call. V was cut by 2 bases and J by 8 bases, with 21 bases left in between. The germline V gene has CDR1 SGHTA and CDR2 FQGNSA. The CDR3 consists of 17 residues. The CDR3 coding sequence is TGTGCCAGCAGCTTAAGCTTGGGCGTAGGGCAAGGCGAAAAACTGTTTTTT. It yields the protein CASSLSLGVGQGEKLFF.

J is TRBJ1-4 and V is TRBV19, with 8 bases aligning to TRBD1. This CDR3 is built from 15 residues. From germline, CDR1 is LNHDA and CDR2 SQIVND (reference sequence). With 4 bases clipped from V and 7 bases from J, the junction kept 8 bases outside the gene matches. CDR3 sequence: CASSTLRGQGEKLFF. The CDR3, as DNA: TGTGCCAGTAGTACCCTCAGGGGGCAGGGTGAAAAACTGTTTTTT.

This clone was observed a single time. CDR3 bases: TGTGCCAGCAGTGAAGTGGGGCCCTCTGGGGCCAACGTCCTGACTTTC. It translates to CASSEVGPSGANVLTF. The chain links TRBV6-1 to TRBJ2-6; maybe TRBD1 (5 bases). V lost 1 base, J lost 0 bases, and 7 bases lay in between. CDR1 and CDR2 from the germline V gene are MNHNS and SASEGT. CDR3 length: 16 amino acids.

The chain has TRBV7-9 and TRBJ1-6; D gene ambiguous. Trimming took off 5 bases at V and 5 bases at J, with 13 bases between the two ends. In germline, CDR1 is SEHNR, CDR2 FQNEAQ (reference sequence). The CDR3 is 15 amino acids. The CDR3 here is CASSPGPINNSPLHF. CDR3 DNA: TGTGCCAGCAGCCCAGGACCGATTAATAATTCACCCCTCCACTTT.

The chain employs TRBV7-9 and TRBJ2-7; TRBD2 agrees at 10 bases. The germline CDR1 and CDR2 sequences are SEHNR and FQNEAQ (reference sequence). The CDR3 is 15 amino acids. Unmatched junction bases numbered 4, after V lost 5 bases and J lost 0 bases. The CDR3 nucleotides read TGTGCCAGCAGCCGGACTAGCGGTGGCTCCTACGAGCAGTACTTC. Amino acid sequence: CASSRTSGGSYEQYF.

The CDR3 coding sequence is TGCAGCGTCCGCCCTCGTCCCATTGACACCGGGGAGCTGTTTTTT. This codes for CSVRPRPIDTGELFF. The chain couples TRBV29-1 to TRBJ2-2; D not resolved. Per the germline V gene, CDR1 is SQVTM and CDR2 is ANQGSEA. CDR3 length: 15 amino acids. V lost 6 bases and J 3 bases, leaving 17 bases between the germline ends.

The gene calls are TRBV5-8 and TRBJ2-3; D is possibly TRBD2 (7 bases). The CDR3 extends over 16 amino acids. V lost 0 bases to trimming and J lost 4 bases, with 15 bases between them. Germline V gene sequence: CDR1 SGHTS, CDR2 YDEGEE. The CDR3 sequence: CASSLEGEGFADTQYF. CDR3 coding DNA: TGTGCCAGCAGCTTGGAGGGGGAGGGGTTTGCAGATACGCAGTATTTT.

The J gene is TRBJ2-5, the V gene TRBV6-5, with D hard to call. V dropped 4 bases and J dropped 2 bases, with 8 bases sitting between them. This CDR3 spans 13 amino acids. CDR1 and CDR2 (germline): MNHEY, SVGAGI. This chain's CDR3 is CASSWGYQETQYF. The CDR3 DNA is TGTGCCAGCAGTTGGGGATATCAAGAGACCCAGTACTTC.

The CDR3 spells CASSLETPSSYNEQFF. The DNA of the CDR3 is TGTGCCAGCAGCTTAGAAACTCCGAGCTCCTACAATGAGCAGTTCTTC. V gene TRBV11-3 combines with J gene TRBJ2-1; D call uncertain. Germline V lookup: CDR1 SGHNT, CDR2 YENEEA. V was shortened by 0 bases and J by 0 bases, with 9 bases between the two germline ends. There are 16 residues in the CDR3. The full variable domain, rest sourced from reference TRBV11-3 and TRBJ2-1, is EAGVVQSPRYKIIEKKQPVAFWCNPISGHNTLYWYLQNLGQGPELLIRYENEEAVDDSQLPKDRFSAERLKGVDSTLKIQPAELGDSAVYLCASSLETPSSYNEQFFGPGTRLTVL.

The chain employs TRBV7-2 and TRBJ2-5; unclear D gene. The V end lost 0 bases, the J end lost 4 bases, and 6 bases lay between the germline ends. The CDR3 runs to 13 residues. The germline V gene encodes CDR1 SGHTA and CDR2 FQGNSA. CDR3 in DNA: TGTGCCAGCAGCTTAGCGATACCAGAGACCCAGTACTTC. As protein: CASSLAIPETQYF.

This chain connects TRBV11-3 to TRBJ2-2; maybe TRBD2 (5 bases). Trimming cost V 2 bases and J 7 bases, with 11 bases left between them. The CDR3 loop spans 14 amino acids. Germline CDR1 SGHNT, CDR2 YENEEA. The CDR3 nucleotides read TGTGCCAGCAGCTTAAGACCGGGGTTCGGGGAGCTGTTTTTT. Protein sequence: CASSLRPGFGELFF.

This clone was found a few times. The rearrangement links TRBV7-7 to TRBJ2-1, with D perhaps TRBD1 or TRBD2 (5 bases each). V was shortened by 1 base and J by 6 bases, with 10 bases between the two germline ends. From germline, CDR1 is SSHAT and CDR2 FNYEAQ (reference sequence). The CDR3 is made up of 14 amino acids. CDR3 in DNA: TGTGCCAGCAGCTTAGGAGTCGGGACCAATGAGCAGTTCTTC. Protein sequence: CASSLGVGTNEQFF.

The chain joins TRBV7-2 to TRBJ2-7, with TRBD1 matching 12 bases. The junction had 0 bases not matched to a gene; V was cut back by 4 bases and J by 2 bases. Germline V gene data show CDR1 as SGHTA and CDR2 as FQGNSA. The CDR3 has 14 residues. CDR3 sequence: CASSWDRGPYEQYF. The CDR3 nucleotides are TGTGCCAGCAGCTGGGACAGGGGGCCCTACGAGCAGTACTTC.

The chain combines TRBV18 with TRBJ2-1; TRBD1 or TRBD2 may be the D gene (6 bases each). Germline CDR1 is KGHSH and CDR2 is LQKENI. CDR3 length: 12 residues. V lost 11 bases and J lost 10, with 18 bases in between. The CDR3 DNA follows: TGTGCCTCCTCGGAGGGGGGTAGGGAGCAGTTCTTC. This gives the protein CASSEGGREQFF.

CDR3 sequence: CASSLGAGSGEKLFF. The CDR3 DNA sequence: TGTGCCAGCAGCTTGGGAGCGGGCAGTGGTGAAAAACTGTTTTTT. This sequence joins TRBV5-5 and TRBJ1-4; D uncertain. Between the trimmed V and J ends, which lost 0 bases and 7 bases, there was a span of 13 bases. The CDR3 is made up of 15 amino acids. The germline gives CDR1 SGHKS, CDR2 YYEKEE (reference sequence).

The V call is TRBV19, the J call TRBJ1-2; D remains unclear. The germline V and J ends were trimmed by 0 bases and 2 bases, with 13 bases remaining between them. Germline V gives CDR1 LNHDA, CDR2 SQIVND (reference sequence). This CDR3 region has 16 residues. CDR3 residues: CASSIDQAGSNYGYTF. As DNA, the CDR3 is TGTGCCAGTAGTATAGACCAAGCAGGATCGAACTATGGCTACACCTTC.

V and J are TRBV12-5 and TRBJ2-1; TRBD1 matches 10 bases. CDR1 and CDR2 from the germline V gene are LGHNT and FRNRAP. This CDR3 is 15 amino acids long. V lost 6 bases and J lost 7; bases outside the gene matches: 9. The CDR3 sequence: CASGAGTGVFNEQFF. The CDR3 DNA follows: TGTGCTAGTGGCGCCGGGACAGGGGTTTTTAATGAGCAGTTCTTC.

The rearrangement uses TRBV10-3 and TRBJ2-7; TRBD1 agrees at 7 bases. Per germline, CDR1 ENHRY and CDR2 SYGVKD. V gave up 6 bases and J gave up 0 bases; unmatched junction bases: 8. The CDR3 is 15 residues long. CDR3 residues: CAIRRTGFSSYEQYF. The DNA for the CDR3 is TGTGCCATCAGGAGGACAGGTTTTAGCTCCTACGAGCAGTACTTC.

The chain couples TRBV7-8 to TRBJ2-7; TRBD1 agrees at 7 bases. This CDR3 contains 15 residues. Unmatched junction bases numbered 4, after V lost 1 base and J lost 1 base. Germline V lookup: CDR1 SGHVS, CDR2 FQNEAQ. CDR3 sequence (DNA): TGTGCCAGCAGCTTAGACCCGGGACAGTCCTACGAGCAGTACTTC. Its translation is CASSLDPGQSYEQYF.

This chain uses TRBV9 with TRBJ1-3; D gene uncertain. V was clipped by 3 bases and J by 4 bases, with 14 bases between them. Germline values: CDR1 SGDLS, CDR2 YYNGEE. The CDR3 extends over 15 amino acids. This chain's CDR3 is CASSARLTPGNTIYF. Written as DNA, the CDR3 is TGTGCCAGCAGCGCCCGCCTTACTCCAGGAAACACCATATATTTT. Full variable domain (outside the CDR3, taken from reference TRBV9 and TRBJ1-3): DSGVTQTPKHLITATGQRVTLRCSPRSGDLSVYWYQQSLDQGLQFLIQYYNGEERAKGNILERFSAQQFPDLHSELNLSSLELGDSALYFCASSARLTPGNTIYFGEGSWLTVV.

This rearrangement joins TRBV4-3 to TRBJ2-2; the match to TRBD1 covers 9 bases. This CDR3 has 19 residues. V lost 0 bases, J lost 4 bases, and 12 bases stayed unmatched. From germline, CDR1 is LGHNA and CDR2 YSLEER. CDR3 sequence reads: CASSQDLAPDRGPTGELFF. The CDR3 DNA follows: TGCGCCAGCAGCCAAGATCTTGCCCCGGACAGGGGACCCACCGGGGAGCTGTTTTTT.

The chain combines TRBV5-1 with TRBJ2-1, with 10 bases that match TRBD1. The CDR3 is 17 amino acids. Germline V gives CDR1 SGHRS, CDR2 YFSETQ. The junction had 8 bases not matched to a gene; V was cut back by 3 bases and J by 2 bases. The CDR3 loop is CASSSHWDRGPYNEQFF. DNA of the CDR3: TGCGCCAGCAGCTCCCACTGGGACAGGGGACCCTACAATGAGCAGTTCTTC.

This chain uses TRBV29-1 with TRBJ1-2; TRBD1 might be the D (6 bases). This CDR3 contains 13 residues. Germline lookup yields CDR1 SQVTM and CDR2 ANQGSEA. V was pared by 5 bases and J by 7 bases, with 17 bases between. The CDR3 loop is CSVPPGHGSGYTF. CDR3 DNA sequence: TGCAGCGTTCCACCGGGACATGGTTCTGGCTACACCTTC.

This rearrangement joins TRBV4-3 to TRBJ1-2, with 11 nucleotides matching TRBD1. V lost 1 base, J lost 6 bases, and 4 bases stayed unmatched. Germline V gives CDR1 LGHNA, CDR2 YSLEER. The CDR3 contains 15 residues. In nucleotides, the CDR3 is TGCGCCAGCAGCCAAGGGGCGGGACAGGGGGATGGCTACACCTTC. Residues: CASSQGAGQGDGYTF.

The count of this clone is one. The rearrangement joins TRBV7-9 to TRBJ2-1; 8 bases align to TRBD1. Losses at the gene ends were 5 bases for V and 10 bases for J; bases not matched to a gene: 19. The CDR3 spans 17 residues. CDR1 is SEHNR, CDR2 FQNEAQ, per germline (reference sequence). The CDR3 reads CASSLTTGASMRHEQFF. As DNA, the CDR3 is TGTGCCAGCAGCCTGACGACAGGGGCCTCTATGAGACACGAGCAGTTCTTC.

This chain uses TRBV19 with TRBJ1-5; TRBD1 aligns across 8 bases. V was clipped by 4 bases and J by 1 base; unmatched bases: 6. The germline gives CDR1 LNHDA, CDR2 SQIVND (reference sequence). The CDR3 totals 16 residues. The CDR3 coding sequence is TGTGCCAGTAGTAGACAGGGGAGTGAGAGCAATCAGCCCCAGCATTTT. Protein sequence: CASSRQGSESNQPQHF. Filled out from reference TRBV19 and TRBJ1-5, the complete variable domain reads DGGITQSPKYLFRKEGQNVTLSCEQNLNHDAMYWYRQDPGQGLRLIYYSQIVNDFQKGDIAEGYSVSREKKESFPLTVTSAQKNPTAFYLCASSRQGSESNQPQHFGDGTRLSIL.

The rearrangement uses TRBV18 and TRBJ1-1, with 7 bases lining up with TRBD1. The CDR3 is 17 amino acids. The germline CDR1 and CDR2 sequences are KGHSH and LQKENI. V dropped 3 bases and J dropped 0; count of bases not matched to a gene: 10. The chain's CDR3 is CASSPRQGPGLNTEAFF. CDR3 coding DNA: TGTGCCAGCTCACCCCGACAGGGACCCGGGTTGAACACTGAAGCTTTCTTT.

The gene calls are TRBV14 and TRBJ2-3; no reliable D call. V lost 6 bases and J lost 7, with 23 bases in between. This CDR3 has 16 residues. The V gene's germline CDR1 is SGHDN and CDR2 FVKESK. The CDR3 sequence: CASSEVPMQVLNTQYF. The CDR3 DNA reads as TGTGCCAGCAGTGAAGTACCAATGCAGGTCCTTAATACGCAGTATTTT. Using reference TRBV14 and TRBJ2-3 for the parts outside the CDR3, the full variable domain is EAGVTQFPSHSVIEKGQTVTLRCDPISGHDNLYWYRRVMGKEIKFLLHFVKESKQDESGMPNNRFLAERTGGTYSTLKVQPAELEDSGVYFCASSEVPMQVLNTQYFGPGTRLTVL.

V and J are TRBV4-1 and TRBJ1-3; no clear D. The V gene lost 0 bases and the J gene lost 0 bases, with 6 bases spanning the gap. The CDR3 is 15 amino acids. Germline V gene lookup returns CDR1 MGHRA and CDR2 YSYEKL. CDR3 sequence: CASSQEGVSGNTIYF. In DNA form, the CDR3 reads TGCGCCAGCAGCCAAGAGGGCGTCTCTGGAAACACCATATATTTT.

The CDR3 sequence is CASSQDVEVEAFF. CDR3 nucleotides: TGCGCCAGCAGCCAAGATGTGGAGGTAGAGGCTTTCTTT. The chain links TRBV4-3 to TRBJ1-1; D unclear. CDR1 LGHNA and CDR2 YSLEER come from the germline V gene. The V end lost 0 bases, the J end lost 11 bases, and 13 bases lay between the germline ends. The CDR3 consists of 13 residues.

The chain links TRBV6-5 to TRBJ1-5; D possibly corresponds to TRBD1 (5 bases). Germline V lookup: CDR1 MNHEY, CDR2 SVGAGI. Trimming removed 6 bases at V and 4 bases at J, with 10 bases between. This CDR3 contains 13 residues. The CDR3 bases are TGTGCCAGCAGGGGGCAGTGGAATCAGCCCCAGCATTTT. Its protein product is CASRGQWNQPQHF.